These 2 T cell receptor beta chains came from one sample sequenced in a study of cytomegalovirus exposure and HLA in healthy donors (dated by TCRdb to between 2016 and 2019). Libraries came from the immunoSEQ multiplex PCR assay. The multiplex PCR relied on a mix of 60 forward primers for TCR Vbeta segments and 13 reverse primers for TCR Jbeta segments. Sourced from immuneACCESS, this table was stored by TCRdb with only in-frame sequences that have V and J called. A share of the clones is absent; for the studies checked, an unresolved V gene accounts for under half, and the remainder has no known explanation. Within this sample are 150,000 to 200,000 clones, with 65% to 90% of them counted one time only. The leading ten clones occupy about 2% of the sample. The sample comprised PBMCs. The receptors derive from a human donor in good health.

This clone turned up a few times. The chain recombines TRBV4-3 with TRBJ2-1; D may be TRBD1 (5 bases). The germline V and J ends were trimmed by 6 bases and 8 bases, with 14 bases remaining between them. This CDR3 is built from 13 residues. The V gene's germline CDR1 is LGHNA and CDR2 YSLEER. The CDR3 nucleotides read TGCGCCAGCAGGTTCAGTTGGGGCTATGAGCAGTTCTTC. It is translated as CASRFSWGYEQFF.

The gene calls are TRBV28 and TRBJ2-4; unclear D gene. Germline lookup yields CDR1 MDHEN and CDR2 SYDVKM. The CDR3 loop spans 12 amino acids. V lost 6 bases, J lost 5 bases, and 8 bases lay in between. CDR3 residues: CASSSGENIQYF. CDR3 coding DNA: TGTGCCAGCAGCTCGGGTGAAAACATTCAGTACTTC.